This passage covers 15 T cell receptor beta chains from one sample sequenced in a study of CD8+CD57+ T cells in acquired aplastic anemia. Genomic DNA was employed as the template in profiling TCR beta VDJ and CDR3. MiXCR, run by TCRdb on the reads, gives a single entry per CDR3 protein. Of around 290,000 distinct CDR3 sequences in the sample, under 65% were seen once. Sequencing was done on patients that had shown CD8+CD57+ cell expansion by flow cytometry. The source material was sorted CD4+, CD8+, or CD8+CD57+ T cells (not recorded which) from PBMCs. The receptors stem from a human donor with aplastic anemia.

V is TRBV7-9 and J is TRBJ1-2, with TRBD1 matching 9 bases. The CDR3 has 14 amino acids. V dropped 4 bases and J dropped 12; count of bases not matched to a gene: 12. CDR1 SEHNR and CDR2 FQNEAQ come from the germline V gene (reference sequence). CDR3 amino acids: CASSSPGQGSGNTF. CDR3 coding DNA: TGTGCCAGCAGCTCCCCGGGACAGGGTTCTGGAAACACCTTC. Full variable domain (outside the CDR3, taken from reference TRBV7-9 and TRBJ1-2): DTGVSQNPRHKITKRGQNVTFRCDPISEHNRLYWYRQTLGQGPEFLTYFQNEAQLEKSRLLSDRFSAERPKGSFSTLEIQRTEQGDSAMYLCASSSPGQGSGNTFGSGTRLTVV.

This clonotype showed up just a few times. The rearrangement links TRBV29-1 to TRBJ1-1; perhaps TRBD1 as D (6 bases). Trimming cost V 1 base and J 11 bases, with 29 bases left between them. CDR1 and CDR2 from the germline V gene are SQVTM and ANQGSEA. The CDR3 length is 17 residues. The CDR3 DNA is TGCAGCGTTGAAGGCAGGGGTTCCCTCGACTCTCTAGTTTTGGCTTTCTTT. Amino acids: CSVEGRGSLDSLVLAFF.

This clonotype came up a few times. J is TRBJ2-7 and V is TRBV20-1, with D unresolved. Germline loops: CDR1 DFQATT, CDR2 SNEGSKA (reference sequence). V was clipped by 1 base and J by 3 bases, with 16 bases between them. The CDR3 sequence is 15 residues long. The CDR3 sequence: CSARAPTRTNYEQYF. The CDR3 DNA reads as TGCAGTGCTAGAGCCCCAACACGGACCAACTACGAGCAGTACTTC.

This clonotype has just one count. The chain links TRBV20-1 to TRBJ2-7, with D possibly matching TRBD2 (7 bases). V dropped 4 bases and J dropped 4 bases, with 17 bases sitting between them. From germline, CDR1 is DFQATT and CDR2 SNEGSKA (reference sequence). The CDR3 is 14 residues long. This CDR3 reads CSATLGGPNYEQYF. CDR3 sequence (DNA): TGCAGTGCTACCCTCGGGGGGCCGAATTACGAGCAGTACTTC.

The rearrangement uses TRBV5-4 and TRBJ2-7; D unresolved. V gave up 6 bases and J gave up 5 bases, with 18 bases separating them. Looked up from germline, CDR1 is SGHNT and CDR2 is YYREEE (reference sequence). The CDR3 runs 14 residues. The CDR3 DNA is TGTGCCAGCACCCGTCAGGCTGCACAAAACGAGCAGTACTTC. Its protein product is CASTRQAAQNEQYF.

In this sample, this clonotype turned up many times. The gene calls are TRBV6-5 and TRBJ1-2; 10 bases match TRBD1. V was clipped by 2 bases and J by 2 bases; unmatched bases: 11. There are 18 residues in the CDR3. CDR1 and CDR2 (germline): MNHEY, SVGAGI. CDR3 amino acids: CASSYRTGGANLNYGYTF. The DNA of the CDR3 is TGTGCCAGCAGTTACCGGACAGGGGGAGCAAACTTGAACTATGGCTACACCTTC.

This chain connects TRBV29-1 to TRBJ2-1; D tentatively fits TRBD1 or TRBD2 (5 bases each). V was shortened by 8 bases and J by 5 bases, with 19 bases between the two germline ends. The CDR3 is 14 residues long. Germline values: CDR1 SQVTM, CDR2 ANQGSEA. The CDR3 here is CSLRMRGWDNEQFF. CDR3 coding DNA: TGCAGCCTCCGGATGAGGGGTTGGGACAATGAGCAGTTCTTC.

CDR3 in DNA: TGTGCCAGCACCCAAAGGGAATGGAATGAGCAGTTCTTC. Its translation is CASTQREWNEQFF. The rearrangement links TRBV12-3 or TRBV12-4 to TRBJ2-1; D not certain. The CDR3 consists of 13 residues. V dropped 7 bases and J dropped 7 bases, with 14 bases sitting between them.

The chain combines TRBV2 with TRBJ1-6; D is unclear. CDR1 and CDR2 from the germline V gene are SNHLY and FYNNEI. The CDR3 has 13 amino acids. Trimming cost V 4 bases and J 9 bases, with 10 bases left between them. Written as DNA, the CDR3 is TGTGCCAGCAGTGTATACACCGCTTCACCCCTCCACTTT. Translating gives CASSVYTASPLHF.

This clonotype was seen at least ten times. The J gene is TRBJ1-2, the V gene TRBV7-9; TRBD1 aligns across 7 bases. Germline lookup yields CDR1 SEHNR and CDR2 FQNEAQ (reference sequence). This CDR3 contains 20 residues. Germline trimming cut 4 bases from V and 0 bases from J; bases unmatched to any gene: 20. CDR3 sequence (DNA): TGTGCCAGCAGCTCGCCTTTAGGGAGGACAGGCCACGGAGCTAACTATGGCTACACCTTC. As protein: CASSSPLGRTGHGANYGYTF.

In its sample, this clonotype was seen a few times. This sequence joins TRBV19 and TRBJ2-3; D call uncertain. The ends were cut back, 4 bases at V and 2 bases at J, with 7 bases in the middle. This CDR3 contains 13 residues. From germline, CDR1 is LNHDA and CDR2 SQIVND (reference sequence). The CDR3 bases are TGTGCCAGTAGTACCGACGACACAGATACGCAGTATTTT. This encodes CASSTDDTDTQYF.

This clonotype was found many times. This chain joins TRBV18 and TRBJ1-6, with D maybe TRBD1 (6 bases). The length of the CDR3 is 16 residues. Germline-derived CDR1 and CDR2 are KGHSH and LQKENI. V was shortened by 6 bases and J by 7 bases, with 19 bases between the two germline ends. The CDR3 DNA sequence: TGTGCCAGCTCGCTACAGGGTTCAGGGCAGAATTCACCCCTCCACTTT. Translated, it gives CASSLQGSGQNSPLHF.

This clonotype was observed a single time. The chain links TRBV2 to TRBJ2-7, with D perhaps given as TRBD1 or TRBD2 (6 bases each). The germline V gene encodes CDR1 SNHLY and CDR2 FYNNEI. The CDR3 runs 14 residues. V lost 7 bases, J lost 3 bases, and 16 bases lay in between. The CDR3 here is CASTKSGANYEQYF. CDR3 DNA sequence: TGTGCCAGCACCAAGTCGGGGGCAAACTACGAGCAGTACTTC.

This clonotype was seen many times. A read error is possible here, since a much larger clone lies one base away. The CDR3 nucleotides are TGCAGCGTAGGCGTACCCGGACTAGCCCGGAGGTGGACCCAGTACTTC. Amino acids: CSVGVPGLARRWTQYF. This chain uses TRBV29-1 with TRBJ2-5, with 8 bases identical to TRBD2. Trimming took 6 bases from V and 7 from J; bases not matched to a gene: 19. The CDR3 extends over 16 amino acids. Germline V CDR1 and CDR2: SQVTM, ANQGSEA.

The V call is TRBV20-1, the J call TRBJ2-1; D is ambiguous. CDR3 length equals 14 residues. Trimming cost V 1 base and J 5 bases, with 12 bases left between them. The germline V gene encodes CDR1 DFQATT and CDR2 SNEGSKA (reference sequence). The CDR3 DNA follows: TGCAGTGCTAGAGGGGTCCGGATGGACAATGAGCAGTTCTTC. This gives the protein CSARGVRMDNEQFF.